This record concerns one T cell receptor (beta chain) sequence. Antigen specificity is unknown. Authors of the study amplified TCR beta CDR3 regions from RNA transcripts. In the first-round RT-PCR of the TCR CDR3, the HTBI primer set was used. MiXCR was run by TCRdb on the multiplex PCR reads, yielding one entry per CDR3 protein. The sample records 700,000 or so distinct CDR3 sequences, approximately 16% being singletons. The sample originates from a study of T cells in Graves' hyperthyroidism and ophthalmopathy. An absence of ophthalmopathy progression within 18 months meant stable Graves' hyperthyroidism. This CDR3 is 16 amino acids long. CDR1 is MNHNS and CDR2 is SASEGT in the germline V gene. The ends were cut back, 10 bases at V and 0 bases at J, with 16 bases in the middle. Whole-study findings and limits: Ophthalmopathy prediction by the model preceded onset by a median 6.5 months. Among clonotypes expanded in thyroid above 0.001, most were also found in blood.

Sequences were obtained from blood. The V and J genes are TRBV6-1 and TRBJ1-6; TRBD1 might be the D (6 bases). This TCR came from a man younger than 35 with Graves' hyperthyroidism. The CDR3 DNA reads as TGTGCCACCCGAGGACAGCAGAGCTCCTATAATTCACCCCTCCACTTT. Protein: CATRGQQSSYNSPLHF.